The 29 T cell receptor beta chains below were found in one sample sequenced in a study of beta chain features in type 1 diabetes (dated by TCRdb to 2016 to 2019). The paper as a whole reports these results and caveats: Type 1 diabetes patients showed a moderate but significant shortening of TCRB CDR3 length in all four CD4+ subsets.

Their antigen targets remain unknown. Library prep was done by the immunoSEQ multiplex PCR assay. The High Capacity cDNA Reverse Transcription Kit was used to reverse transcribe all of the isolated RNA, meaning that expressed TCRB transcripts were what got sequenced. In its TCRdb copy, this immuneACCESS table keeps in-frame sequences only and misses some clones. Where compared with another copy, unresolved V genes explain less than half of these, and the others have no known cause. This sample is represented by 150,000 to 190,000 clones; 9% to 12% of them were singletons. The ten largest account for more than 0.45% of the sample. The sequenced sample was central memory CD4+ T cells from blood. The receptors here all came from a man aged 25 to 45 with type 1 diabetes.

The chain is built from TRBV5-1 and TRBJ2-2; TRBD1 agrees at 8 bases. The CDR3 sequence is 15 residues long. V was clipped by 7 bases and J by 0 bases; unmatched bases: 5. Germline assignment: CDR1 SGHRS and CDR2 YFSETQ. In DNA, the CDR3 is TGCGCCAGCGATCCGGGACAGGCGAACACCGGGGAGCTGTTTTTT. Translating gives CASDPGQANTGELFF.

The chain recombines TRBV9 with TRBJ2-1; possible D gene TRBD1, 6 bases. The V gene's germline CDR1 is SGDLS and CDR2 YYNGEE. V lost 3 bases, J lost 3 bases, and 16 bases lay in between. This CDR3 is 16 amino acids long. The CDR3 loop reads CASSAQRQALYNEQFF. The DNA for the CDR3 is TGTGCCAGCAGCGCCCAGCGACAGGCCCTCTACAATGAGCAGTTCTTC. The variable domain in full, completed from reference TRBV9 and TRBJ2-1, reads DSGVTQTPKHLITATGQRVTLRCSPRSGDLSVYWYQQSLDQGLQFLIQYYNGEERAKGNILERFSAQQFPDLHSELNLSSLELGDSALYFCASSAQRQALYNEQFFGPGTRLTVL.

This clone was counted only a few times. The chain joins TRBV6-4 to TRBJ2-1; D is uncertain. Germline CDR1 MRHNA, CDR2 SNTAGT. The CDR3 spans 12 residues. V lost 8 bases to trimming and J lost 2 bases, with 7 bases between them. The CDR3 reads CASGPTYNEQFF. The CDR3 DNA sequence: TGTGCCAGCGGGCCGACCTACAATGAGCAGTTCTTC.

The chain joins TRBV29-1 to TRBJ2-3; 8 positions match TRBD2. With 5 bases clipped from V and 3 bases from J, the junction kept 7 bases outside the gene matches. The CDR3 extends over 14 amino acids. Germline lookup yields CDR1 SQVTM and CDR2 ANQGSEA. As DNA, the CDR3 is TGCAGCGTTAAAACGGGAGGGCCAACAGATACGCAGTATTTT. Its protein product is CSVKTGGPTDTQYF.

V gene TRBV5-1 combines with J gene TRBJ1-1; 7 positions match TRBD1. The CDR3 covers 15 residues. V lost 2 bases and J lost 4; bases outside the gene matches: 8. Germline V gives CDR1 SGHRS, CDR2 YFSETQ. The CDR3 sequence: CASSFLGGTVTEAFF. The DNA of the CDR3 is TGCGCCAGCAGCTTCCTTGGCGGGACAGTCACTGAAGCTTTCTTT.

This clone was counted only a few times. The V gene is TRBV30, the J gene TRBJ2-3, with D perhaps TRBD2 (6 bases). The CDR3 covers 17 residues. V lost 0 bases to trimming and J lost 0 bases, with 16 bases between them. Germline-derived CDR1 and CDR2 are GTSNPN and SVGIG (reference sequence). CDR3 in amino acids: CAWSVGHGGTSTDTQYF. CDR3 nucleotides: TGTGCCTGGAGTGTAGGGCATGGCGGGACTAGCACAGATACGCAGTATTTT.

Only a few counts were recorded for this clone. The chain employs TRBV9 and TRBJ2-1; 8 positions match TRBD2. V dropped 3 bases and J dropped 9; count of bases not matched to a gene: 8. Germline CDR1 and CDR2: SGDLS and YYNGEE. There are 14 residues in the CDR3. CDR3 residues: CASSGAGVLAEQFF. The CDR3 coding sequence is TGTGCCAGCAGCGGAGCGGGAGTTCTTGCTGAGCAGTTCTTC. The full variable domain, its missing parts supplied by reference TRBV9 and TRBJ2-1, is DSGVTQTPKHLITATGQRVTLRCSPRSGDLSVYWYQQSLDQGLQFLIQYYNGEERAKGNILERFSAQQFPDLHSELNLSSLELGDSALYFCASSGAGVLAEQFFGPGTRLTVL.

This chain connects TRBV13 to TRBJ2-1, with D perhaps matching TRBD2 (6 bases). CDR1 is PRHDT and CDR2 is FYEKMQ in the germline V gene (reference sequence). This CDR3 contains 15 residues. The V end lost 4 bases, the J end lost 0 bases, and 10 bases lay between the germline ends. CDR3 sequence (DNA): TGTGCCAGCAGCTCGCAGCGGGCCTCCTACAATGAGCAGTTCTTC. Its protein product is CASSSQRASYNEQFF.

This clone was observed a few times. V gene TRBV7-9 combines with J gene TRBJ2-1; tentatively, D is TRBD1 (6 bases). Trimming cost V 2 bases and J 8 bases, with 13 bases left between them. CDR3 size: 14 residues. CDR1 and CDR2 (germline): SEHNR, FQNEAQ (reference sequence). CDR3 sequence: CASSLFQGIHEQFF. As DNA, the CDR3 is TGTGCCAGCAGCTTATTCCAGGGGATCCATGAGCAGTTCTTC.

V and J are TRBV29-1 and TRBJ2-7, with TRBD1 matching over 8 bases. Germline loops: CDR1 SQVTM, CDR2 ANQGSEA. The CDR3 is 13 residues long. The V segment lost 0 bases and the J segment 3 bases; nucleotides outside the gene matches: 1. The CDR3 sequence is CSVEEGQDYEQYF. DNA of the CDR3: TGCAGCGTTGAAGAGGGACAGGACTACGAGCAGTACTTC.

Concerning this clone: In the same sample, other DNA sequences code for this CDR3. This rearrangement joins TRBV18 to TRBJ2-1; TRBD2 matches at 11 bases. V lost 3 bases to trimming and J lost 3 bases; unmatched junction nucleotides: 1. The CDR3 has 15 residues. CDR1 KGHSH and CDR2 LQKENI come from the germline V gene. The CDR3 DNA sequence: TGTGCCAGCTCACCGGGACTAGCGGACTACAATGAGCAGTTCTTC. This encodes CASSPGLADYNEQFF.

The CDR3 nucleotides read TGCGCCAGCTGTTACTCTGGGGCCAACGTCCTGACTTTC. It specifies CASCYSGANVLTF. The genes are TRBV5-1 and TRBJ2-6; D unclear. The CDR3 length is 13 residues. The germline CDR1 and CDR2 sequences are SGHRS and YFSETQ. Trimming removed 7 bases at V and 0 bases at J, with 5 bases between. Based on the CDR3 plus reference TRBV5-1 and TRBJ2-6, the full variable domain is KAGVTQTPRYLIKTRGQQVTLSCSPISGHRSVSWYQQTPGQGLQFLFEYFSETQRNKGNFPGRFSGRQFSNSRSEMNVSTLELGDSALYLCASCYSGANVLTFGAGSRLTVL.

The V gene is TRBV4-2, the J gene TRBJ2-7; possibly TRBD2 for D (6 bases). CDR1 is LGHNA, CDR2 YNFKEQ, per germline. Trimming shortened V by 4 bases and J by 1 base, and 23 bases separated the two germline ends. The length of the CDR3 is 18 residues. The CDR3 loop reads CASSREIPTGVLSYEQYF. CDR3 DNA: TGTGCCAGCAGCCGCGAGATACCCACGGGAGTTCTGTCCTACGAGCAGTACTTC.

There are a few counts of this clone. The rearrangement links TRBV28 to TRBJ2-5, with 7 bases aligning to TRBD2. Germline trimming cut 6 bases from V and 5 bases from J; bases unmatched to any gene: 6. Germline V CDR1 and CDR2: MDHEN, SYDVKM. The CDR3 spans 13 residues. Here the CDR3 DNA reads TGTGCCAGCAGAGAAGCGGGACGGGAGACCCAGTACTTC. The encoded protein is CASREAGRETQYF.

The table lists this clone with a few counts. At one of its ends the junction is not consistent with the germline gene, which may arise from a read error. This sequence joins TRBV10-3 and TRBJ2-4; 13 bases line up with TRBD2. CDR3 length: 16 residues. CDR1 is ENHRY, CDR2 SYGVKD, per germline. The CDR3: CAISETSGRAINIQYF. The CDR3 coding sequence is TGTGCCATCAGTGAGACTAGCGGGAGGGCCATAAACATTCAGTACTTC.

This chain uses TRBV19 with TRBJ2-1, with 10 bases matching TRBD2. The CDR3 has 15 residues. Trimming took 5 bases from V and 4 from J; bases not matched to a gene: 5. Germline lookup yields CDR1 LNHDA and CDR2 SQIVND (reference sequence). For the CDR3, the DNA is TGTGCCAGTAGTCCAAGGACTAGCGGTTACAATGAGCAGTTCTTC. This encodes CASSPRTSGYNEQFF.

This rearrangement joins TRBV7-3 to TRBJ1-2, with TRBD1 matching over 12 bases. Germline lookup yields CDR1 SGHTA and CDR2 FQGTGA. This CDR3 contains 15 residues. Trimming removed 3 bases from V and 3 bases from J; junction bases left unmatched: 2. The CDR3 DNA follows: TGTGCCAGCAGCTTGGGACAGGGGGCGGACTATGGCTACACCTTC. Its protein is CASSLGQGADYGYTF. Looking up the rest from reference TRBV7-3 and TRBJ1-2 gives the full variable domain: GAGVSQTPSNKVTEKGKYVELRCDPISGHTALYWYRQSLGQGPEFLIYFQGTGAADDSGLPNDRFFAVRPEGSVSTLKIQRTERGDSAVYLCASSLGQGADYGYTFGSGTRLTVV.

The V and J genes are TRBV11-2 and TRBJ2-3; D remains unclear. The length of the CDR3 is 14 residues. Germline V gives CDR1 SGHAT, CDR2 FQNNGV. Trimming stripped 2 bases from V and 2 bases from J, with 8 bases between. The CDR3 DNA is TGTGCCAGCAGCTTATCCCAGTACACAGATACGCAGTATTTT. Translation gives CASSLSQYTDTQYF. Filled out from reference TRBV11-2 and TRBJ2-3, the complete variable domain reads EAGVAQSPRYKIIEKRQSVAFWCNPISGHATLYWYQQILGQGPKLLIQFQNNGVVDDSQLPKDRFSAERLKGVDSTLKIQPAKLEDSAVYLCASSLSQYTDTQYFGPGTRLTVL.

This clone was counted a few times. The V gene is TRBV14, the J gene TRBJ2-7; weak D call: TRBD2 (6 bases). This CDR3 region has 14 residues. Per germline, CDR1 SGHDN and CDR2 FVKESK. V shed 1 base and J shed 4 bases, with 11 bases lying between them. The DNA of the CDR3 is TGTGCCAGCAGCCAAGCTTGGGGGGTTTACGAGCAGTACTTC. This translates into CASSQAWGVYEQYF. The variable domain in full, with the rest retrieved from reference TRBV14 and TRBJ2-7, is EAGVTQFPSHSVIEKGQTVTLRCDPISGHDNLYWYRRVMGKEIKFLLHFVKESKQDESGMPNNRFLAERTGGTYSTLKVQPAELEDSGVYFCASSQAWGVYEQYFGPGTRLTVT.

This chain uses TRBV11-2 with TRBJ2-1; D might be TRBD2 (5 bases). V was clipped by 4 bases and J by 9 bases, with 10 bases between them. This CDR3 region has 12 residues. Germline CDR1 SGHAT, CDR2 FQNNGV. CDR3 sequence: CASSSGRGEQFF. CDR3 sequence (DNA): TGTGCCAGCAGCTCAGGACGGGGTGAGCAGTTCTTC.

The chain joins TRBV7-3 to TRBJ1-1, with a weak D call TRBD1 (6 bases). The CDR3 spans 13 residues. The germline V and J ends were trimmed by 5 bases and 1 base, with 8 bases remaining between them. Per the germline V gene, CDR1 is SGHTA and CDR2 is FQGTGA. This chain's CDR3 is CASSTGPNTEAFF. The CDR3, as DNA: TGTGCCAGCAGCACAGGGCCGAACACTGAAGCTTTCTTT.

This chain connects TRBV29-1 to TRBJ2-7; 8 bases are a match to TRBD2. The CDR3 is made up of 13 amino acids. Germline V gene data show CDR1 as SQVTM and CDR2 as ANQGSEA. The trim removed 3 bases at V and 5 bases at J, leaving 6 bases unmatched. Here the CDR3 reads CSVDGGVVNEQYF. CDR3 DNA sequence: TGCAGCGTTGACGGGGGGGTAGTCAACGAGCAGTACTTC.

V gene TRBV10-2 combines with J gene TRBJ2-3; a possible D gene is TRBD2 (8 bases). Germline loops: CDR1 WSHSY, CDR2 SAAADI. CDR3 length: 13 amino acids. The V end lost 10 bases, the J end lost 5 bases, and 16 bases lay between the germline ends. The CDR3 sequence is CATREGAVDTQYF. CDR3 DNA sequence: TGCGCCACCCGGGAGGGGGCGGTAGATACGCAGTATTTT.

This clone has only a few counts. The chain has TRBV4-3 and TRBJ1-4, with TRBD1 identical over 8 bases. V lost 0 bases, J lost 5 bases, and 2 bases stayed unmatched. The CDR3 has 15 residues. Germline V lookup: CDR1 LGHNA, CDR2 YSLEER. The CDR3 DNA sequence: TGCGCCAGCAGCCAAGATGGGACAGGCAATGAAAAACTGTTTTTT. The encoded protein is CASSQDGTGNEKLFF.

Ten or more counts support this clone. J is TRBJ1-5 and V is TRBV5-6; weak D call: TRBD1 (6 bases). Trimming removed 4 bases from V and 4 bases from J, with 15 bases in between. The V gene's germline CDR1 is SGHDT and CDR2 YYEEEE. There are 15 residues in the CDR3. CDR3 region: CASSRRTAENQPQHF. The DNA for the CDR3 is TGTGCCAGCAGCCGCAGGACAGCGGAGAATCAGCCCCAGCATTTT.

This clone occurred a few times. The gene calls are TRBV4-3 and TRBJ2-2, with TRBD2 matching over 12 bases. Looked up from germline, CDR1 is LGHNA and CDR2 is YSLEER. V was pared by 4 bases and J by 9 bases, with 12 bases of the junction left unmatched. The CDR3 runs 17 residues. Written as DNA, the CDR3 is TGCGCCAGCAGCCCTTCGCTAGTACTAGCGGGAGGAAGGGAGCTGTTTTTT. Translated: CASSPSLVLAGGRELFF.

The CDR3 loop is CASSPNRGSTDTQYF. Here the CDR3 DNA reads TGTGCCAGCAGCCCTAACAGGGGGAGCACAGATACGCAGTATTTT. The rearrangement links TRBV7-9 to TRBJ2-3, with 8 bases aligning to TRBD1. Germline trimming cut 5 bases from V and 0 bases from J; bases unmatched to any gene: 4. CDR1 and CDR2 from the germline V gene are SEHNR and FQNEAQ (reference sequence). CDR3 length: 15 amino acids.

This chain connects TRBV28 to TRBJ1-3; D is unresolved. The CDR3 consists of 16 residues. CDR1 is MDHEN and CDR2 is SYDVKM in the germline V gene. Between the trimmed V and J ends, which lost 7 bases and 3 bases, there was a span of 19 bases. CDR3 loop: CASTSPGNEDGNTIYF. The CDR3, as DNA: TGTGCCAGCACCTCACCGGGAAACGAGGATGGAAACACCATATATTTT.

The genes are TRBV7-3 and TRBJ2-1; 10 nucleotides match TRBD2. V trimming: 5 bases; J trimming: 5 bases; junction bases outside the gene matches: 6. The CDR3 contains 15 residues. Germline V gene sequence: CDR1 SGHTA, CDR2 FQGTGA. The CDR3: CASSPRTSGDNEQFF. DNA of the CDR3: TGTGCCAGCAGCCCCCGGACTAGCGGAGACAATGAGCAGTTCTTC.